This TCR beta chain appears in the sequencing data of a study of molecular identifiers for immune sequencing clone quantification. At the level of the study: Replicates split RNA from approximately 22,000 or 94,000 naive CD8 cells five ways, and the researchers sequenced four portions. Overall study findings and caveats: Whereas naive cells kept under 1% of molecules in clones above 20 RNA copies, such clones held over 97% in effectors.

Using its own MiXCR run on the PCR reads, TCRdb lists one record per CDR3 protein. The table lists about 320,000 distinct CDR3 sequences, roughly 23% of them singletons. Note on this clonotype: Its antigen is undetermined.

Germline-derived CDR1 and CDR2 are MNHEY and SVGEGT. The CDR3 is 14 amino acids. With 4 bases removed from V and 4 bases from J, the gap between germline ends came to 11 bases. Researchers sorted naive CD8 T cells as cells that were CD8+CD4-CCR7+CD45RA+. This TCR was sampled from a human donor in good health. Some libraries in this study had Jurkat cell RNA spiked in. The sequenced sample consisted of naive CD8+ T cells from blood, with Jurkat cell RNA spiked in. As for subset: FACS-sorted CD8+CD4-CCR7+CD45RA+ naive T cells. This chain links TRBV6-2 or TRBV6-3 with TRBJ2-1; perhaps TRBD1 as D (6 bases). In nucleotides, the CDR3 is TGTGCCAGCAGTTCGGCCAGGGGTTACAATGAGCAGTTCTTC. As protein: CASSSARGYNEQFF.